This passage covers 5 T cell receptor beta chains from one sample sequenced in a study of cytomegalovirus exposure and HLA in healthy donors. PCR employed 60 Vbeta and 13 Jbeta primers. TCRdb's copy holds only in-frame clones and misses some; the assay was immunoSEQ multiplex PCR. The table lists some 130,000 clones, about four fifths of them singletons. The sequenced sample was PBMCs. Source of these receptors: a young man in good health.

The table lists this clone with a count of one. This chain links TRBV6-5 with TRBJ2-3; the D is unclear. The V end was cut by 4 bases, the J end by 2 bases, with 16 bases between. The CDR3 contains 16 residues. In germline, CDR1 is MNHEY, CDR2 SVGAGI. In DNA, the CDR3 is TGTGCCAGCAGTTCTCGACATCCCACCATCACAGATACGCAGTATTTT. Translated, it gives CASSSRHPTITDTQYF.

The chain employs TRBV30 and TRBJ2-3, with D maybe TRBD2 (6 bases). CDR1 is GTSNPN, CDR2 SVGIG, per germline (reference sequence). The CDR3 runs 13 residues. Between the trimmed V and J ends, which lost 1 base and 4 bases, there was a span of 9 bases. In DNA, the CDR3 is TGTGCCTGGAGTGGAGCGGGCGCAGATACGCAGTATTTT. Translating gives CAWSGAGADTQYF.

The chain has TRBV28 and TRBJ1-5; D uncertain. Germline V gene lookup returns CDR1 MDHEN and CDR2 SYDVKM. The CDR3 has 14 residues. V lost 6 bases to trimming and J lost 1 base, with 10 bases between them. CDR3 amino acids: CASSPGGSNQPQHF. The CDR3, as DNA: TGTGCCAGCAGCCCGGGAGGAAGCAATCAGCCCCAGCATTTT.

This clone has just a few counts. Other DNA sequences in this sample translate to the same CDR3. CDR3 sequence reads: CASSSEGSETQYF. The CDR3 nucleotides are TGTGCCAGCAGCTCGGAGGGTTCGGAGACCCAGTACTTC. The V and J genes are TRBV7-9 and TRBJ2-5; D is perhaps TRBD2 (6 bases). There are 13 residues in the CDR3. In germline, CDR1 is SEHNR, CDR2 FQNEAQ (reference sequence). The germline V and J ends were trimmed by 4 bases and 5 bases, with 11 bases remaining between them.

V gene TRBV6-1 combines with J gene TRBJ2-7; 10 nucleotides match TRBD1. Germline V gene data show CDR1 as MNHNS and CDR2 as SASEGT. Trimming cost V 4 bases and J 7 bases; bases outside gene matches: 13. This CDR3 is built from 16 residues. The DNA for the CDR3 is TGTGCCAGCAGTGTCCCCGGGACAGGGGAGATTTTGGAGCAGTACTTC. Translated: CASSVPGTGEILEQYF.